This passage covers 19 T cell receptor beta chains from one sample sequenced in a study of blood T cell repertoires in COVID-19. Profiling relied on immunoSEQ multiplex PCR, and the TCRdb table lists in-frame clones only, not all of them. The sample contains about 160,000 clones, around four fifths of which appear only once. The specimen sequenced was peripheral blood. The source of these receptors is a man between 35 and 55 years old who had recovered from COVID-19.

V usage is TRBV9 and J usage is TRBJ2-1, with a tentative D call TRBD2 (5 bases). Germline loops: CDR1 SGDLS, CDR2 YYNGEE. The CDR3 runs to 18 residues. Between the trimmed V and J ends, which lost 0 bases and 6 bases, there was a span of 22 bases. CDR3 nucleotides: TGTGCCAGCAGCGTAGCGGATACCGACTATCTGGGAACCAATGAGCAGTTCTTC. It yields the protein CASSVADTDYLGTNEQFF.

This chain uses TRBV6-1 with TRBJ1-2; D unclear. Germline CDR1 reads MNHNS; CDR2 reads SASEGT. This CDR3 region has 11 residues. Between the trimmed V and J ends, which lost 2 bases and 7 bases, there was a span of 5 bases. CDR3 DNA: TGTGCCAGCAGTGAACTACCTGGCTACACCTTC. Encoded protein: CASSELPGYTF.

The chain carries TRBV6-4 and TRBJ1-5, with no clear D. V dropped 4 bases and J dropped 0 bases, with 4 bases sitting between them. Germline CDR1 is MRHNA and CDR2 is SNTAGT. CDR3 size: 13 residues. The CDR3 sequence is CASSVDSNQPQHF. The CDR3 coding sequence is TGTGCCAGCAGTGTAGATAGCAATCAGCCCCAGCATTTT.

The chain has TRBV4-2 and TRBJ2-2, with D possibly being TRBD1 (5 bases). Trimming took 9 bases from V and 0 from J, leaving 20 bases between them. CDR1 is LGHNA, CDR2 YNFKEQ, per germline. The CDR3 extends over 17 amino acids. The CDR3 is CASSKGARSANTGELFF. CDR3 DNA sequence: TGTGCCAGTTCAAAAGGGGCCCGCAGCGCGAACACCGGGGAGCTGTTTTTT.

As concerns this clone: The sample contains more than one DNA sequence encoding this CDR3. J is TRBJ1-4 and V is TRBV7-9, with 7 bases that match TRBD1. The V and J ends lost 5 bases and 5 bases, in that order; junction bases with no gene match: 8. Germline assignment: CDR1 SEHNR and CDR2 FQNEAQ (reference sequence). CDR3 length: 15 amino acids. In nucleotides, the CDR3 is TGTGCCAGCAGCCGCCGGGACAGTCTAAATGAAAAACTGTTTTTT. This codes for CASSRRDSLNEKLFF.

J is TRBJ1-5 and V is TRBV5-4; TRBD1 might be the D (5 bases). CDR3 length: 14 amino acids. Germline CDR1 and CDR2: SGHNT and YYREEE (reference sequence). The ends were cut back, 0 bases at V and 7 bases at J, with 11 bases in the middle. The chain's CDR3 is CASSLGGVGQPQHF. Here the CDR3 DNA reads TGTGCCAGCAGCTTGGGGGGGGTGGGCCAGCCCCAGCATTTT.

The V gene is TRBV18, the J gene TRBJ1-3, with 7 bases lining up with TRBD1. Per germline, CDR1 KGHSH and CDR2 LQKENI. The CDR3 totals 16 residues. The junction had 4 bases not matched to a gene; V was cut back by 2 bases and J by 0 bases. The CDR3 here is CASSPIGTDSGNTIYF. The CDR3 region has the DNA TGTGCCAGCTCACCAATTGGGACAGACTCTGGAAACACCATATATTTT.

The V call is TRBV25-1, the J call TRBJ1-1; TRBD1 matches 8 bases. Germline assignment: CDR1 MGHDK and CDR2 SYGVNS. The CDR3 has 12 residues. Trimming removed 6 bases from V and 11 bases from J; junction bases left unmatched: 8. This CDR3 is CASSLGTGRAFF. As DNA, the CDR3 is TGTGCCAGCAGCCTCGGGACAGGTAGGGCTTTCTTT.

The chain uses TRBV6-2 or TRBV6-3 and TRBJ1-1; no reliable D call. Germline loops: CDR1 MNHEY, CDR2 SVGEGT. This CDR3 contains 12 residues. Trimming removed 4 bases from V and 4 bases from J, with 7 bases in between. For the CDR3, the DNA is TGTGCCAGCAGTTTCACGGGCACTGAAGCTTTCTTT. Residues: CASSFTGTEAFF.

The chain employs TRBV13 and TRBJ2-2, with D uncertain. Germline V lookup: CDR1 PRHDT, CDR2 FYEKMQ (reference sequence). Trimming shortened V by 2 bases and J by 8 bases, and 9 bases separated the two germline ends. This CDR3 comprises 13 residues. CDR3 DNA: TGTGCCAGCAGCTTAACGAGCGCGGGGGAGCTGTTTTTT. Translation: CASSLTSAGELFF.

The genes are TRBV12-3 or TRBV12-4 and TRBJ2-7, with a tentative D call TRBD1 (6 bases). The CDR3 loop spans 13 amino acids. Trimming cost V 6 bases and J 6 bases, with 15 bases left between them. CDR3 DNA sequence: TGTGCCAGCAGCCTCAGGGAAGGGGGCGAGCAGTACTTC. Protein sequence: CASSLREGGEQYF.

The CDR3 DNA reads as TGTGCCAGCAGACTAGCGGGTTACAATGAGCAGTTCTTC. Protein product: CASRLAGYNEQFF. The chain combines TRBV2 with TRBJ2-1, with 9 bases fitting TRBD2. The CDR3 spans 13 residues. With V trimmed by 6 bases and J by 4 bases, 1 base remained unmatched. CDR1 SNHLY and CDR2 FYNNEI come from the germline V gene.

The chain recombines TRBV24-1 with TRBJ2-5; 9 bases match TRBD1. With 2 bases clipped from V and 3 bases from J, the junction kept 6 bases outside the gene matches. In germline, CDR1 is KGHDR, CDR2 SFDVKD. The CDR3 is 16 amino acids. CDR3 nucleotide sequence: TGTGCCACCAGTGATTCCACAAGGACAGGGGAAGAGACCCAGTACTTC. Encoded protein: CATSDSTRTGEETQYF.

The rearrangement uses TRBV24-1 and TRBJ2-3, with a possible D match to TRBD1 (5 bases). Trimming removed 1 base at V and 11 bases at J, with 9 bases between. This CDR3 is 12 amino acids long. Germline V gene data show CDR1 as KGHDR and CDR2 as SFDVKD. CDR3 amino acids: CATSDFDSQQYF. The CDR3 DNA sequence: TGTGCCACCAGTGATTTTGACAGCCAGCAGTATTTT.

This chain uses TRBV9 with TRBJ2-3; D possibly corresponds to TRBD2 (5 bases). The ends were cut back, 0 bases at V and 6 bases at J, with 8 bases in the middle. Germline V CDR1 and CDR2: SGDLS, YYNGEE. This CDR3 is built from 13 residues. The CDR3 coding sequence is TGTGCCAGCAGCGTAGCTTGGAGGGATACGCAGTATTTT. It is translated as CASSVAWRDTQYF.

Comments on this clone: At one boundary the junction diverges from the germline segment, which might be a read error. V and J are TRBV6-1 and TRBJ1-1; 11 bases agree with TRBD1. Germline CDR1 is MNHNS and CDR2 is SASEGT. The CDR3 is made up of 14 amino acids. The CDR3 bases are TGTGCCAGCAGAGAAGGGACAGGGGGCACTGAAGCTTTCTTT. It codes for CASREGTGGTEAFF.

This chain links TRBV27 with TRBJ1-1; 10 bases align to TRBD1. CDR3 length equals 15 residues. J lost 3 bases, V lost 5 bases, and 6 bases had no gene match. The germline gives CDR1 MNHEY, CDR2 SMNVEV (reference sequence). This CDR3 is CASSDRGRRDTEAFF. The CDR3 DNA sequence: TGTGCCAGCAGTGACAGGGGGCGAAGGGACACTGAAGCTTTCTTT.

The V gene is TRBV4-1, the J gene TRBJ2-7; 11 positions match TRBD1. The ends lost 1 base at V and 0 bases at J; junction bases unmatched: 2. The germline gives CDR1 MGHRA, CDR2 YSYEKL. The CDR3 loop spans 16 amino acids. CDR3 protein: CASSQGDRGSSYEQYF. The CDR3 nucleotides are TGCGCCAGCAGCCAAGGGGACAGGGGGAGCTCCTACGAGCAGTACTTC.

This clone occurred once. As DNA, the CDR3 is TGTGCCAGCAGCTGGACAGGGAGCAATCAGCCCCAGCATTTT. This sequence encodes CASSWTGSNQPQHF. The chain has TRBV5-6 and TRBJ1-5; the match to TRBD1 covers 8 bases. The junction had 0 bases not matched to a gene; V was cut back by 3 bases and J by 1 base. The CDR3 has 14 residues. The V gene's germline CDR1 is SGHDT and CDR2 YYEEEE. The full variable domain, its missing parts supplied by reference TRBV5-6 and TRBJ1-5, is DAGVTQSPTHLIKTRGQQVTLRCSPKSGHDTVSWYQQALGQGPQFIFQYYEEEERQRGNFPDRFSGHQFPNYSSELNVNALLLGDSALYLCASSWTGSNQPQHFGDGTRLSIL.